The clone carrying this T cell receptor beta chain was counted many times. Its antigen is undetermined. Amplified TCR beta CDR3 regions derived from RNA transcripts. The HTBI primer set drove a first-round RT-PCR of the TCR CDR3. One entry per CDR3 protein results from TCRdb running MiXCR on the multiplex PCR reads. The sample includes some 580,000 distinct CDR3 sequences, 16% of them seen just once. V was clipped by 5 bases and J by 0 bases, with 11 bases between them. The germline gives CDR1 SEHNR, CDR2 FQNEAQ (reference sequence). The CDR3 loop spans 15 amino acids. These data belong to a study of T cells in Graves' hyperthyroidism and ophthalmopathy. Findings of the study overall: Most clonotypes that expanded in the thyroid above 0.001 also showed up in blood.

The study left out patients who had uncontrolled infection, other autoimmune disease, pregnancy or lactation. This clonotype was sampled from a woman in her thirties or forties with Graves' ophthalmopathy. The chain carries TRBV7-9 and TRBJ2-1, with D hard to call. The sequencing input was blood. The CDR3: CASSPSANSYNEQFF. In nucleotides, the CDR3 is TGTGCCAGCAGCCCCTCCGCTAACTCCTACAATGAGCAGTTCTTC.